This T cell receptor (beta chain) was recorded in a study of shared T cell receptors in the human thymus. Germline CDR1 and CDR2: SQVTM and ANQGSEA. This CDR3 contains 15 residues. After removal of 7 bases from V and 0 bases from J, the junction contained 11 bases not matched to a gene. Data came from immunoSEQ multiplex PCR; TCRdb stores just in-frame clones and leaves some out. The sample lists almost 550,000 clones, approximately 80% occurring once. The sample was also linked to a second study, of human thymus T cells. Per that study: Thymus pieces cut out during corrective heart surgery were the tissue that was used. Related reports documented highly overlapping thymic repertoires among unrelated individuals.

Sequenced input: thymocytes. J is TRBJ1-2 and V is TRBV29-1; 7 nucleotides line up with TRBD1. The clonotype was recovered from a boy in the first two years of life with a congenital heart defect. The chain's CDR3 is CSAASRDRSNYGYTF. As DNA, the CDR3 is TGCAGCGCCGCGTCCCGGGACAGATCTAACTATGGCTACACCTTC.